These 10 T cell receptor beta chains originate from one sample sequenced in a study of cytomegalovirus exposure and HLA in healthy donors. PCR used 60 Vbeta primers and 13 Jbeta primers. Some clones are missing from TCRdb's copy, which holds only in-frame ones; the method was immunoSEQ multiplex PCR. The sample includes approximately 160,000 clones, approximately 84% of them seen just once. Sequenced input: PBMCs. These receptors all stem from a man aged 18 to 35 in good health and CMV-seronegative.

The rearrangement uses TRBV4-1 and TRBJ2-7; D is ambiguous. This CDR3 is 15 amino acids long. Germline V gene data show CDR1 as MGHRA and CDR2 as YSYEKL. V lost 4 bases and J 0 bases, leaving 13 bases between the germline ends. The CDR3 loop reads CASSPGQASSYEQYF. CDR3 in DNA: TGCGCCAGCAGCCCTGGGCAGGCCTCCTCCTACGAGCAGTACTTC.

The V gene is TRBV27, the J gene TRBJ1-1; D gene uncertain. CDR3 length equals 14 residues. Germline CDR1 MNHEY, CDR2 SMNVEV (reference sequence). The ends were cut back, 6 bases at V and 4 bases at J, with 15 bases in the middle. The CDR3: CASSPREESTEAFF. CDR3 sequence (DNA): TGTGCCAGCAGCCCGCGAGAGGAATCCACTGAAGCTTTCTTT.

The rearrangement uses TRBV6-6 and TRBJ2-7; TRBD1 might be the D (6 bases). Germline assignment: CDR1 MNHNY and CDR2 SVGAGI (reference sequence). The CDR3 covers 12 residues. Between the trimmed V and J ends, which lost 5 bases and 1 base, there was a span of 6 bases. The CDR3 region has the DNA TGTGCCAGCAGTACAGGGTCCTACGAGCAGTACTTC. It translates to CASSTGSYEQYF.

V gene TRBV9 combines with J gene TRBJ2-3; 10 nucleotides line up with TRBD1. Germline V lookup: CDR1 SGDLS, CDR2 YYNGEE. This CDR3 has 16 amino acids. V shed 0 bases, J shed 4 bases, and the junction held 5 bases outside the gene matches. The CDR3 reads CASSVGADRGADTQYF. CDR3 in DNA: TGTGCCAGCAGCGTAGGTGCGGACAGGGGGGCAGATACGCAGTATTTT.

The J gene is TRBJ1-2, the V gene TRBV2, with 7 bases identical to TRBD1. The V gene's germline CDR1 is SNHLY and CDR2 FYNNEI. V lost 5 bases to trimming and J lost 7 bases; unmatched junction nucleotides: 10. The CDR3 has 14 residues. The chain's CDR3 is CASSTYANRGGYTF. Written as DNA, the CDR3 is TGTGCCAGCAGTACTTACGCAAACAGGGGTGGCTACACCTTC.

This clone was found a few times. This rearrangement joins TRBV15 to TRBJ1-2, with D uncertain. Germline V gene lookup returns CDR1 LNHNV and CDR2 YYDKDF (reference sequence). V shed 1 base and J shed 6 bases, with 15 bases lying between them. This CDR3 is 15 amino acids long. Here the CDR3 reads CATSRGTFESDGYTF. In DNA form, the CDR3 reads TGTGCCACCAGCAGAGGTACGTTTGAATCGGATGGCTACACCTTC. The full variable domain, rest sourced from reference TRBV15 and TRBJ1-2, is DAMVIQNPRYQVTQFGKPVTLSCSQTLNHNVMYWYQQKSSQAPKLLFHYYDKDFNNEADTPDNFQSRRPNTSFCFLDIRSPGLGDTAMYLCATSRGTFESDGYTFGSGTRLTVV.

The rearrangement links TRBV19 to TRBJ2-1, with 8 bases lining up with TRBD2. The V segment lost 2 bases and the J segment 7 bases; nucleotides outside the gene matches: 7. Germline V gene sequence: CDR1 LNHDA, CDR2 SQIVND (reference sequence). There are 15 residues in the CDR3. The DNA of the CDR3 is TGTGCCAGTAGTATAACCCTAGCGGGCTTAAATGAGCAGTTCTTC. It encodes CASSITLAGLNEQFF.

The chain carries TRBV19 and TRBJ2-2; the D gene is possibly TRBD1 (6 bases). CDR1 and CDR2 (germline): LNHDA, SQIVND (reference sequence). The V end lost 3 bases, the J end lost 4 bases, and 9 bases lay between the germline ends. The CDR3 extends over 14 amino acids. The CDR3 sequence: CASSIDRSTGELFF. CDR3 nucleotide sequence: TGTGCCAGTAGTATCGACAGGAGCACCGGGGAGCTGTTTTTT.

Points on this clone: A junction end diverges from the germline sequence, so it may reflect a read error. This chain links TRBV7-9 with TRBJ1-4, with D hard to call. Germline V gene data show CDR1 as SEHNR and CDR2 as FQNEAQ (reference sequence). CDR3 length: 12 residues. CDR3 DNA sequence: TGTTCCAGCAGCTTAGTTGGCGAAAAACTGTTTTTT. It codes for CSSSLVGEKLFF.

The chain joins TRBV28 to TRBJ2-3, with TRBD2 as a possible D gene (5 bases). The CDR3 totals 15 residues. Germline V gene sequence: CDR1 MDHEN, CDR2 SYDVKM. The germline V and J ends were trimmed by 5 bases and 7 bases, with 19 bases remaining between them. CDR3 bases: TGTGCCAGCAGTCCCGGAGGAAGCACGGGGTATACGCAGTATTTT. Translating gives CASSPGGSTGYTQYF.